The 18 T cell receptor beta chains in this list originate from one sample, sequenced in a study of OX40 agonist ivuxolimab in advanced cancers. Libraries were prepared by immunoSEQ multiplex PCR; TCRdb keeps only in-frame clonotypes and omits some of them. This table has fewer than 70,000 clones, 91% appearing once. Sequencing used CD4+ or CD8+ T cells sorted from blood, obtained in a trial of the OX40 agonist ivuxolimab. Receptors originate from an adult with an advanced solid tumor such as melanoma, head and neck, liver or kidney cancer.

The chain uses TRBV7-8 and TRBJ2-1; the match to TRBD2 covers 7 bases. In germline, CDR1 is SGHVS, CDR2 FQNEAQ. The CDR3 extends over 12 amino acids. V dropped 8 bases and J dropped 7; count of bases not matched to a gene: 5. The CDR3 DNA is TGTGCCAGCGGGACTACCTTTAATGAGCAGTTCTTC. This gives the protein CASGTTFNEQFF.

The chain recombines TRBV5-4 with TRBJ1-3; D is undetermined. Germline V lookup: CDR1 SGHNT, CDR2 YYREEE (reference sequence). The V and J ends lost 1 base and 2 bases respectively, with 7 bases between them. There are 14 residues in the CDR3. CDR3 nucleotide sequence: TGTGCCAGCAGCTTGTCCTCAGCTGGAAACACCATATATTTT. Translation: CASSLSSAGNTIYF.

This clone was seen only once. The chain couples TRBV27 to TRBJ1-2, with D perhaps TRBD1 (5 bases). V was cut by 0 bases and J by 3 bases, with 11 bases left in between. This CDR3 region has 15 residues. The V gene's germline CDR1 is MNHEY and CDR2 SMNVEV (reference sequence). In nucleotides, the CDR3 is TGTGCCAGCAGTTTATCGGGGTTGGGGGACTATGGCTACACCTTC. Its translation is CASSLSGLGDYGYTF.

This chain joins TRBV27 and TRBJ2-2; D uncertain. V shed 4 bases and J shed 0 bases, with 6 bases lying between them. Per the germline V gene, CDR1 is MNHEY and CDR2 is SMNVEV (reference sequence). This CDR3 spans 14 amino acids. In DNA, the CDR3 is TGTGCCAGCAGTTCCCACGCGAACACCGGGGAGCTGTTTTTT. Translating it yields CASSSHANTGELFF.

The rearrangement links TRBV4-1 to TRBJ2-1; 9 bases are a match to TRBD2. Germline CDR1 reads MGHRA; CDR2 reads YSYEKL. V trimming: 0 bases; J trimming: 4 bases; junction bases outside the gene matches: 4. The CDR3 has 16 residues. The CDR3 DNA follows: TGCGCCAGCAGCCAAGAAGGCGGGAGGGATTACAATGAGCAGTTCTTC. It translates to CASSQEGGRDYNEQFF.

The V gene is TRBV5-1, the J gene TRBJ2-5; no clear D. CDR3 size: 11 residues. Germline lookup yields CDR1 SGHRS and CDR2 YFSETQ. V was pared by 7 bases and J by 0 bases, with 4 bases between. Here the CDR3 reads CASAYQETQYF. The CDR3 DNA sequence: TGCGCCAGCGCCTACCAAGAGACCCAGTACTTC.

The chain combines TRBV7-6 with TRBJ2-7; a weak D match, TRBD2 (6 bases). The germline CDR1 and CDR2 sequences are SGHVS and FNYEAQ. V was clipped by 6 bases and J by 6 bases, with 15 bases between them. This CDR3 comprises 13 residues. In nucleotides, the CDR3 is TGTGCCAGCAGTTGGGGGGACCTTCGCGAGCAGTACTTC. Protein product: CASSWGDLREQYF.

This clone occurred once. CDR3 coding DNA: TGTGCCAGCAGTGCGGTGGAGGGCGTTGAGAGTAACTATGGCTACACCTTC. Protein sequence: CASSAVEGVESNYGYTF. The V and J genes are TRBV25-1 and TRBJ1-2; D remains unclear. CDR1 and CDR2 (germline): MGHDK, SYGVNS. V lost 4 bases and J 1 base, leaving 19 bases between the germline ends. The CDR3 sequence is 17 residues long.

The rearrangement links TRBV28 to TRBJ2-6; the D is unclear. In germline, CDR1 is MDHEN, CDR2 SYDVKM. This CDR3 is built from 14 residues. V dropped 6 bases and J dropped 4 bases, with 10 bases sitting between them. The CDR3 DNA reads as TGTGCCAGCAGGCCCAGAGCAGGGGCCAACGTCCTGACTTTC. It codes for CASRPRAGANVLTF.

The chain is built from TRBV27 and TRBJ1-5; 9 nucleotides align to TRBD1. The CDR3 spans 17 residues. J lost 4 bases, V lost 5 bases, and 12 bases had no gene match. Per the germline V gene, CDR1 is MNHEY and CDR2 is SMNVEV (reference sequence). DNA of the CDR3: TGTGCCAGCAGTCCTGGACAGGGGAGGTGGGGAAATCAGCCCCAGCATTTT. Protein product: CASSPGQGRWGNQPQHF.

The chain links TRBV27 to TRBJ1-2; maybe TRBD1 (5 bases). The CDR3 covers 13 residues. V was cut by 5 bases and J by 3 bases, with 10 bases left in between. Germline assignment: CDR1 MNHEY and CDR2 SMNVEV (reference sequence). The CDR3 sequence is CASSGAPDYGYTF. The CDR3 bases are TGTGCCAGCAGTGGGGCCCCGGACTATGGCTACACCTTC.

The count of this clone is one. The chain uses TRBV11-3 and TRBJ1-2; 11 bases match TRBD1. The CDR3 sequence is 17 residues long. V was pared by 6 bases and J by 0 bases, with 9 bases of the junction left unmatched. Germline loops: CDR1 SGHNT, CDR2 YENEEA. The CDR3 spells CASSSRDRGITNYGYTF. Written as DNA, the CDR3 is TGTGCCAGCAGTTCCCGGGACAGGGGGATTACTAACTATGGCTACACCTTC.

The rearrangement links TRBV5-6 to TRBJ2-7; 8 bases line up with TRBD2. The V and J ends lost 2 bases and 3 bases, in that order; junction bases with no gene match: 10. Germline-derived CDR1 and CDR2 are SGHDT and YYEEEE. This CDR3 is 16 amino acids long. CDR3 DNA: TGTGCCAGCAGCTTAGGGGGGAGCGGGAGAGTCTACGAGCAGTACTTC. It codes for CASSLGGSGRVYEQYF.

CDR3 bases: TGTGCCAGCAGTTTATCGGGTCAGAAAAGCGGCTACGAGCAGTACTTC. Protein: CASSLSGQKSGYEQYF. The genes are TRBV27 and TRBJ2-7; a weak D match, TRBD2 (5 bases). Germline V lookup: CDR1 MNHEY, CDR2 SMNVEV (reference sequence). CDR3 length equals 16 residues. Deletions cut 0 bases from V and 3 bases from J, with 15 bases between.

The chain combines TRBV9 with TRBJ2-5; 7 bases agree with TRBD2. Germline CDR1 is SGDLS and CDR2 is YYNGEE. CDR3 size: 15 residues. J lost 4 bases, V lost 0 bases, and 6 bases had no gene match. The CDR3 reads CASSVVWGGLETQYF. For the CDR3, the DNA is TGTGCCAGCAGCGTAGTTTGGGGAGGGCTAGAGACCCAGTACTTC. The full variable domain, rest sourced from reference TRBV9 and TRBJ2-5, is DSGVTQTPKHLITATGQRVTLRCSPRSGDLSVYWYQQSLDQGLQFLIQYYNGEERAKGNILERFSAQQFPDLHSELNLSSLELGDSALYFCASSVVWGGLETQYFGPGTRLLVL.

The V call is TRBV4-1, the J call TRBJ2-7; 7 nucleotides line up with TRBD1. V was clipped by 8 bases and J by 2 bases; unmatched bases: 6. The CDR3 length is 13 residues. CDR1 is MGHRA and CDR2 is YSYEKL in the germline V gene. This CDR3 reads CASGQDTPYEQYF. In nucleotides, the CDR3 is TGCGCCAGCGGACAGGATACCCCCTACGAGCAGTACTTC.

The chain recombines TRBV7-9 with TRBJ2-5; D is uncertain. Trimming took off 3 bases at V and 5 bases at J, with 13 bases between the two ends. The CDR3 length is 14 residues. Germline V gives CDR1 SEHNR, CDR2 FQNEAQ (reference sequence). The DNA for the CDR3 is TGTGCCAGCAGCTTCGGCAGCCTAACGGAGACCCAGTACTTC. This gives the protein CASSFGSLTETQYF. The full variable domain, rest sourced from reference TRBV7-9 and TRBJ2-5, is DTGVSQNPRHKITKRGQNVTFRCDPISEHNRLYWYRQTLGQGPEFLTYFQNEAQLEKSRLLSDRFSAERPKGSFSTLEIQRTEQGDSAMYLCASSFGSLTETQYFGPGTRLLVL.

The genes are TRBV10-2 and TRBJ1-5, with D tentatively TRBD1 (5 bases). The CDR3 contains 14 residues. Trimming took off 0 bases at V and 7 bases at J, with 10 bases between the two ends. CDR1 is WSHSY and CDR2 is SAAADI in the germline V gene. CDR3 sequence reads: CASSESGRRQPQHF. DNA for the CDR3: TGCGCCAGCAGTGAGTCGGGACGGCGACAGCCCCAGCATTTT.